A single sample is the source of the 19 T cell receptor beta chains below, sequenced in a study of blood T cell repertoires in COVID-19. This table comes from immunoSEQ multiplex PCR, and its TCRdb copy is limited to in-frame clones, with some not included. The sample has 70,000 or so clones, roughly 86% seen once. The sequencing sample was made of peripheral blood. Every receptor here comes from a woman in her 50s with acute or convalescent COVID-19.

The chain couples TRBV28 to TRBJ2-7, with 8 bases fitting TRBD1. V trimming: 1 base; J trimming: 6 bases; junction bases outside the gene matches: 8. The CDR3 covers 15 residues. Germline CDR1 is MDHEN and CDR2 is SYDVKM. CDR3 amino acids: CASSLSGGGLGEQYF. CDR3 coding DNA: TGTGCCAGCAGTTTATCAGGGGGCGGTTTAGGCGAGCAGTACTTC.

This clone is a singleton in its sample. CDR3 bases: TGTGCCAGCAGTCTAACCGGGACAGGGAGTACCGAGCAGTACTTC. This translates into CASSLTGTGSTEQYF. V and J are TRBV28 and TRBJ2-7; 9 positions match TRBD1. Trimming took 5 bases from V and 6 from J; bases not matched to a gene: 11. CDR3 length equals 15 residues. CDR1 MDHEN and CDR2 SYDVKM come from the germline V gene.

The rearrangement joins TRBV12-3 or TRBV12-4 to TRBJ2-1, with TRBD1 identical over 10 bases. V was pared by 3 bases and J by 7 bases, with 0 bases of the junction left unmatched. CDR3 length: 13 amino acids. The CDR3 DNA follows: TGTGCCAGCAGTTTGGGACAGGGGAATGAGCAGTTCTTC. Amino acid sequence: CASSLGQGNEQFF.

Comment on this clone: A read error may produce the germline difference seen at one junction end. The chain links TRBV28 to TRBJ2-7; no clear D. Per germline, CDR1 MDHEN and CDR2 SYDVKM. The CDR3 spans 12 residues. In DNA form, the CDR3 reads TGCGCCATTGCAGGCGACACCTACGAGCAGTACTTC. As protein: CAIAGDTYEQYF.

The J gene is TRBJ2-5, the V gene TRBV27; 8 bases agree with TRBD1. CDR1 and CDR2 (germline): MNHEY, SMNVEV (reference sequence). V lost 5 bases and J lost 5; bases outside the gene matches: 7. This CDR3 contains 14 residues. The CDR3 is CASSADRGWETQYF. CDR3 in DNA: TGTGCCAGCAGTGCCGACAGGGGTTGGGAGACCCAGTACTTC.

J is TRBJ1-5 and V is TRBV5-6; D may be TRBD1 (6 bases). Trimming stripped 2 bases from V and 1 base from J, with 7 bases between. The CDR3 contains 14 residues. Germline-derived CDR1 and CDR2 are SGHDT and YYEEEE. CDR3 amino acids: CASSFGQSNQPQHF. DNA of the CDR3: TGTGCCAGCAGCTTCGGACAGAGCAATCAGCCCCAGCATTTT.

V usage is TRBV4-3 and J usage is TRBJ1-1; possible D gene TRBD1, 6 bases. Trimming cost V 4 bases and J 1 base, with 10 bases left between them. This CDR3 has 14 residues. CDR1 and CDR2 (germline): LGHNA, YSLEER. CDR3 coding DNA: TGCGCCAGCAGCCCAGACAGGTCGAACACTGAAGCTTTCTTT. It codes for CASSPDRSNTEAFF.

The chain combines TRBV3-1 (or the pseudogene TRBV3-2) with TRBJ1-1; 9 bases map to TRBD1. Trimming cost V 3 bases and J 7 bases; bases outside gene matches: 3. The germline gives CDR1 LGHDT, CDR2 YNNKEL (reference sequence). The CDR3 is 13 amino acids. CDR3 coding DNA: TGTGCCAGCAGCCAGATGACAGGGGGTGAAGCTTTCTTT. This gives the protein CASSQMTGGEAFF.

This clone came up once. The rearrangement uses TRBV19 and TRBJ1-1, with TRBD1 matching 7 bases. The V gene's germline CDR1 is LNHDA and CDR2 SQIVND (reference sequence). The trim removed 5 bases at V and 1 base at J, leaving 4 bases unmatched. The CDR3 sequence is 14 residues long. CDR3 in amino acids: CASSLGGPNTEAFF. The DNA of the CDR3 is TGTGCCAGTAGTTTAGGGGGCCCGAACACTGAAGCTTTCTTT. The whole variable domain, remainder taken from reference TRBV19 and TRBJ1-1, is DGGITQSPKYLFRKEGQNVTLSCEQNLNHDAMYWYRQDPGQGLRLIYYSQIVNDFQKGDIAEGYSVSREKKESFPLTVTSAQKNPTAFYLCASSLGGPNTEAFFGQGTRLTVV.

This clone was found once. The sample has other DNA sequences that encode this CDR3 too. J is TRBJ1-2 and V is TRBV6-2 or TRBV6-3; 8 bases agree with TRBD1. This CDR3 is built from 14 residues. V shed 4 bases, J shed 2 bases, and the junction held 3 bases outside the gene matches. CDR1 and CDR2 (germline): MNHEY, SVGEGT. CDR3 protein: CASSSGTGNYGYTF. The CDR3 DNA reads as TGTGCCAGCAGTTCCGGGACAGGAAACTATGGCTACACCTTC.

This chain joins TRBV19 and TRBJ2-1; TRBD2 matches at 10 bases. The J segment lost 6 bases and the V segment lost 1 base, leaving 3 bases of the junction unmatched. The CDR3 is 15 residues long. Germline CDR1 and CDR2: LNHDA and SQIVND (reference sequence). CDR3 sequence reads: CASSIASGSTNEQFF. In nucleotides, the CDR3 is TGTGCCAGTAGTATAGCTAGCGGGAGTACCAATGAGCAGTTCTTC.

This sequence joins TRBV20-1 and TRBJ1-1; D gene unclear. Trimming cost V 7 bases and J 5 bases, with 11 bases left between them. This CDR3 is 11 amino acids long. The germline gives CDR1 DFQATT, CDR2 SNEGSKA (reference sequence). In DNA form, the CDR3 reads TGCAGTGTCAAACAGCAGACTGAAGCTTTCTTT. Its translation is CSVKQQTEAFF.

This clone was seen a handful of times. The chain recombines TRBV30 with TRBJ2-7, with 8 bases aligning to TRBD1. The CDR3 is made up of 21 amino acids. V trimming: 0 bases; J trimming: 5 bases; junction bases outside the gene matches: 27. Germline lookup yields CDR1 GTSNPN and CDR2 SVGIG (reference sequence). CDR3 nucleotides: TGTGCCTGGAGTGTATTCACAACGGACAGGGACATTCGTGGACGGACCGACGAGCAGTACTTC. This translates into CAWSVFTTDRDIRGRTDEQYF.

The chain couples TRBV5-1 to TRBJ1-2, with D hard to call. Per the germline V gene, CDR1 is SGHRS and CDR2 is YFSETQ. The CDR3 is made up of 14 amino acids. Between the trimmed V and J ends, which lost 2 bases and 5 bases, there was a span of 13 bases. The CDR3 region is CASSLRTELYGYTF. The CDR3 coding sequence is TGCGCCAGCAGCTTACGAACAGAGCTATATGGCTACACCTTC.

The chain joins TRBV3-1 (or the pseudogene TRBV3-2) to TRBJ2-2, with 11 bases identical to TRBD2. Looked up from germline, CDR1 is LGHDT and CDR2 is YNNKEL (reference sequence). The CDR3 covers 16 residues. With V trimmed by 1 base and J by 5 bases, 3 bases remained unmatched. The CDR3 sequence is CASSQGLAGRTGELFF. Written as DNA, the CDR3 is TGTGCCAGCAGCCAAGGACTAGCGGGGAGGACCGGGGAGCTGTTTTTT.

The chain joins TRBV29-1 to TRBJ1-2; D perhaps matches TRBD1 (6 bases). There are 13 residues in the CDR3. Trimming left V 7 bases short and J 3 bases short, with 15 bases between. The germline V gene encodes CDR1 SQVTM and CDR2 ANQGSEA. DNA for the CDR3: TGCAGCGCCCAACCGGGACAAGACTATGGCTACACCTTC. Protein sequence: CSAQPGQDYGYTF.

The gene calls are TRBV28 and TRBJ1-2; D is unclear. Germline CDR1 reads MDHEN; CDR2 reads SYDVKM. V gave up 1 base and J gave up 4 bases, with 13 bases separating them. The CDR3 sequence is 15 residues long. The DNA of the CDR3 is TGTGCCAGCAGTTTATTCGCGGATCTCGGCTATGGCTACACCTTC. Protein: CASSLFADLGYGYTF.

The chain couples TRBV10-2 to TRBJ2-7, with TRBD1 matching 7 bases. Trimming cost V 5 bases and J 7 bases; bases outside gene matches: 5. Germline CDR1 reads WSHSY; CDR2 reads SAAADI. The CDR3 has 12 residues. As DNA, the CDR3 is TGCGCCAGCAGTAGACAGGGCCGTGAGCAGTACTTC. Translating gives CASSRQGREQYF.

The chain has TRBV6-1 and TRBJ2-1; 11 nucleotides align to TRBD2. CDR1 is MNHNS and CDR2 is SASEGT in the germline V gene. Trimming at V came to 4 bases and at J to 4 bases, leaving 6 bases not matched to a gene. The CDR3 is made up of 16 amino acids. CDR3 sequence: CASSGRLAGSYNEQFF. As DNA, the CDR3 is TGTGCCAGCAGTGGTCGACTAGCGGGGTCGTACAATGAGCAGTTCTTC.